This entry is about one TCR beta chain. The antigen is undetermined. These data originate in a study of shared clonotypes between healthy human individuals. Donors, healthy HIV-negative adults, lacked recent acute infections or vaccinations. CD45RA-negative memory and CD45RA+ naive subsets were split from the CD4+ cells. V lost 5 bases and J 3 bases, leaving 14 bases between the germline ends. The germline V gene encodes CDR1 SGHTA and CDR2 FQGNSA. The CDR3 has 15 amino acids. Study-wide results and limits: Naive subsets generally exceeded memory subsets in estimated richness. Clonotypes which were not shared had lower generation probabilities than clonotypes that all four donors shared.

Measured with immunoSEQ multiplex PCR; TCRdb has only the in-frame clones, and not every one. The sample includes more than 2 million clones, 85% to 95% of them seen just once. This clonotype originated in a young man in good health. The specimen was naive CD4+ T cells sorted from blood. Subset defined: CD45RA+ positively selected. This chain joins TRBV7-2 and TRBJ1-5; possible D gene TRBD1, 5 bases. CDR3 sequence: CASSQIPGDNQPQHF. The DNA of the CDR3 is TGTGCCAGCAGCCAGATCCCGGGGGACAATCAGCCCCAGCATTTT.